A single sample gave rise to the 30 T cell receptor beta chains below, sequenced in a study of cytomegalovirus exposure and HLA in healthy donors (dated by TCRdb to the late 2010s). Library method: the immunoSEQ multiplex PCR assay. Held by TCRdb, this immuneACCESS table contains in-frame sequences only and omits some clones. Under half of the omission traces to an unresolved V gene where checked; the cause of the rest is unknown. This sample has a few hundred thousand clones in its table, and 75% to 95% of those were observed once. The ten biggest clones cover approximately 0.99% of the sample. The specimen was PBMCs. Receptors originate from a woman under 30 in good health and CMV-seronegative.

The chain recombines TRBV27 with TRBJ2-7; 10 bases are a match to TRBD2. The length of the CDR3 is 15 residues. V lost 1 base to trimming and J lost 2 bases; unmatched junction nucleotides: 2. Germline loops: CDR1 MNHEY, CDR2 SMNVEV (reference sequence). The CDR3 is CASSLFTSGTYEQYF. The CDR3 region has the DNA TGTGCCAGCAGTTTATTCACTAGCGGGACCTACGAGCAGTACTTC.

The chain joins TRBV5-4 to TRBJ2-1; 10 positions match TRBD2. Germline-derived CDR1 and CDR2 are SGHNT and YYREEE (reference sequence). There are 15 residues in the CDR3. The junction had 5 bases not matched to a gene; V was cut back by 1 base and J by 7 bases. Here the CDR3 reads CASSLRLAGGNEQFF. CDR3 in DNA: TGTGCCAGCAGCTTGCGACTAGCGGGTGGGAATGAGCAGTTCTTC.

This chain joins TRBV25-1 and TRBJ2-7, with D perhaps TRBD1 (6 bases). Trimming removed 6 bases from V and 1 base from J, with 10 bases in between. The CDR3 runs to 13 residues. CDR1 and CDR2 from the germline V gene are MGHDK and SYGVNS. CDR3 region: CASRDSLSYEQYF. As DNA, the CDR3 is TGTGCCAGCAGGGACAGCCTGTCCTACGAGCAGTACTTC.

V gene TRBV2 combines with J gene TRBJ2-7, with 14 bases that match TRBD2. Looked up from germline, CDR1 is SNHLY and CDR2 is FYNNEI. The junction had 6 bases not matched to a gene; V was cut back by 4 bases and J by 10 bases. The CDR3 covers 14 residues. CDR3: CASSVSGLAGVQYF. The CDR3 region has the DNA TGTGCCAGCAGTGTCTCGGGACTAGCGGGAGTTCAGTACTTC.

Only one count was recorded for this clone. The chain carries TRBV5-1 and TRBJ1-5; 9 nucleotides agree with TRBD1. The CDR3 sequence is 15 residues long. The junction had 5 bases not matched to a gene; V was cut back by 1 base and J by 6 bases. The germline CDR1 and CDR2 sequences are SGHRS and YFSETQ. Here the CDR3 reads CASSLTGGRGQPQHF. The CDR3 region has the DNA TGCGCCAGCAGCTTGACAGGGGGCAGGGGTCAGCCCCAGCATTTT.

The V and J genes are TRBV11-1 and TRBJ1-1; possible D gene TRBD1, 5 bases. Trimming took 5 bases from V and 0 from J, leaving 10 bases between them. Germline loops: CDR1 SGHAT, CDR2 FQDESV (reference sequence). The CDR3 runs to 14 residues. CDR3 protein: CASSLGHLNTEAFF. DNA for the CDR3: TGTGCCAGCAGCCTAGGACACCTGAACACTGAAGCTTTCTTT.

The rearrangement links TRBV7-2 to TRBJ2-1; 8 bases align to TRBD2. Germline V gene sequence: CDR1 SGHTA, CDR2 FQGNSA. CDR3 size: 13 residues. V dropped 4 bases and J dropped 13; count of bases not matched to a gene: 9. The CDR3 spells CASSSPGGEEQFF. The CDR3 DNA reads TGTGCCAGCAGCTCACCGGGGGGGGAAGAACAGTTCTTC.

This chain links TRBV11-3 with TRBJ2-1; 7 bases map to TRBD2. This CDR3 region has 13 residues. After removal of 3 bases from V and 9 bases from J, the junction contained 5 bases not matched to a gene. The germline gives CDR1 SGHNT, CDR2 YENEEA. Here the CDR3 reads CASSFGTGGEQFF. As DNA, the CDR3 is TGTGCCAGCAGCTTTGGTACGGGAGGTGAGCAGTTCTTC.

This chain uses TRBV27 with TRBJ2-1; D gene unclear. Germline V gene lookup returns CDR1 MNHEY and CDR2 SMNVEV (reference sequence). The CDR3 length is 14 residues. V was pared by 7 bases and J by 5 bases, with 15 bases between. The CDR3 coding sequence is TGTGCCAGCACCCATCTCCCGGTTGACAATGAGCAGTTCTTC. It is translated as CASTHLPVDNEQFF.

The CDR3 region is CSVEKGDGFGAFF. The CDR3 DNA is TGCAGCGTTGAAAAGGGGGACGGATTTGGAGCTTTCTTT. V gene TRBV29-1 combines with J gene TRBJ1-1; D is possibly TRBD1 (6 bases). The V gene lost 2 bases and the J gene lost 10 bases, with 17 bases spanning the gap. The CDR3 has 13 amino acids. Germline CDR1 is SQVTM and CDR2 is ANQGSEA.

The J gene is TRBJ1-4, the V gene TRBV18, with D maybe TRBD1 (6 bases). V was clipped by 3 bases and J by 6 bases, with 14 bases between them. Germline V gene lookup returns CDR1 KGHSH and CDR2 LQKENI. The CDR3 runs 15 residues. The CDR3 bases are TGTGCCAGCTCACCTCGGACAGAGGTCCATGAAAAACTGTTTTTT. The encoded protein is CASSPRTEVHEKLFF.

This chain connects TRBV6-6 to TRBJ2-1; 11 nucleotides agree with TRBD1. After removal of 10 bases from V and 6 bases from J, the junction contained 11 bases not matched to a gene. The germline gives CDR1 MNHNY, CDR2 SVGAGI (reference sequence). The CDR3 loop spans 15 amino acids. CDR3 protein: CAISPGTGGINEQFF. In DNA form, the CDR3 reads TGTGCCATCTCTCCCGGGACAGGGGGGATCAATGAGCAGTTCTTC.

The chain has TRBV9 and TRBJ2-7; a weak D match, TRBD2 (5 bases). In germline, CDR1 is SGDLS, CDR2 YYNGEE. The CDR3 has 13 residues. V was trimmed by 5 bases and J by 2 bases, leaving 11 bases between them. The CDR3 nucleotides read TGTGCCAGCAGAGCCGAGGGTACCTACGAGCAGTACTTC. It yields the protein CASRAEGTYEQYF.

The chain recombines TRBV5-4 with TRBJ2-1; the D is unclear. CDR3 size: 14 residues. Germline-derived CDR1 and CDR2 are SGHNT and YYREEE (reference sequence). Trimming pared 3 bases from V and 0 bases from J, leaving 7 bases between. The chain's CDR3 is CASSSPGSYNEQFF. The CDR3 DNA is TGTGCCAGCAGCTCCCCAGGCTCCTACAATGAGCAGTTCTTC.

The chain has TRBV25-1 and TRBJ2-6, with 7 bases lining up with TRBD1. Looked up from germline, CDR1 is MGHDK and CDR2 is SYGVNS. The trim removed 0 bases at V and 0 bases at J, leaving 5 bases unmatched. The CDR3 consists of 18 residues. CDR3 sequence reads: CASSEYGTVSSGANVLTF. CDR3 nucleotide sequence: TGTGCCAGCAGTGAATACGGGACAGTGAGCTCTGGGGCCAACGTCCTGACTTTC.

V is TRBV19 and J is TRBJ1-2; 9 nucleotides match TRBD1. V was clipped by 7 bases and J by 4 bases; unmatched bases: 16. Germline V lookup: CDR1 LNHDA, CDR2 SQIVND (reference sequence). This CDR3 comprises 17 residues. The CDR3 here is CASKERQGGRSFYGYTF. CDR3 nucleotides: TGTGCCAGTAAGGAGCGACAGGGGGGTAGATCCTTCTATGGCTACACCTTC.

V and J are TRBV5-1 and TRBJ2-1, with 11 positions matching TRBD2. Germline V CDR1 and CDR2: SGHRS, YFSETQ. After removal of 3 bases from V and 1 base from J, the junction contained 15 bases not matched to a gene. This CDR3 spans 20 amino acids. CDR3 DNA: TGCGCCAGCAGCTGGCCAAACCTAGCGGGAGGCGGCTTTTCCTACAATGAGCAGTTCTTC. Translating it yields CASSWPNLAGGGFSYNEQFF. The full variable domain, completed using reference TRBV5-1 and TRBJ2-1, is KAGVTQTPRYLIKTRGQQVTLSCSPISGHRSVSWYQQTPGQGLQFLFEYFSETQRNKGNFPGRFSGRQFSNSRSEMNVSTLELGDSALYLCASSWPNLAGGGFSYNEQFFGPGTRLTVL.

The chain has TRBV28 and TRBJ2-2; 8 nucleotides align to TRBD1. There are 16 residues in the CDR3. CDR1 is MDHEN and CDR2 is SYDVKM in the germline V gene. Trimming removed 3 bases from V and 2 bases from J; junction bases left unmatched: 5. The CDR3 reads CASSFDRGENTGELFF. CDR3 DNA sequence: TGTGCCAGCAGTTTCGACAGGGGCGAAAACACCGGGGAGCTGTTTTTT.

V is TRBV7-2 and J is TRBJ1-3; 7 nucleotides align to TRBD1. The CDR3 consists of 18 residues. The V gene end was trimmed by 1 base and the J gene end by 0 bases; junction bases not matched to a gene: 9. The germline CDR1 and CDR2 sequences are SGHTA and FQGNSA. The CDR3 is CASSLESAGGSSGNTIYF. The CDR3 bases are TGTGCCAGCAGCTTAGAGTCGGCAGGGGGGAGCTCTGGAAACACCATATATTTT. Combining the CDR3 with reference TRBV7-2 and TRBJ1-3 gives the whole variable domain GAGVSQSPSNKVTEKGKDVELRCDPISGHTALYWYRQSLGQGLEFLIYFQGNSAPDKSGLPSDRFSAERTGGSVSTLTIQRTQQEDSAVYLCASSLESAGGSSGNTIYFGEGSWLTVV.

This clone was recorded once. This chain uses TRBV28 with TRBJ2-1, with D perhaps TRBD2 (6 bases). The V and J ends lost 6 bases and 0 bases respectively, with 9 bases between them. The CDR3 runs 14 residues. Per germline, CDR1 MDHEN and CDR2 SYDVKM. The CDR3 nucleotides are TGTGCCAGCAGCCGGGGGAACTCCTACAATGAGCAGTTCTTC. It is translated as CASSRGNSYNEQFF.

The rearrangement uses TRBV4-1 and TRBJ1-2, with a possible D match to TRBD1 (6 bases). The V and J ends lost 0 bases and 4 bases respectively, with 18 bases between them. The CDR3 length is 17 residues. Germline V CDR1 and CDR2: MGHRA, YSYEKL. In nucleotides, the CDR3 is TGCGCCAGCAGCCAAGAAAGGGTCCAGGGGACGACCTATGGCTACACCTTC. It codes for CASSQERVQGTTYGYTF.

CDR3 sequence: CASSEFQGDTQYF. As DNA, the CDR3 is TGCGCCAGCAGTGAATTCCAGGGGGATACGCAGTATTTT. The rearrangement uses TRBV10-2 and TRBJ2-3; weak D call: TRBD1 (6 bases). Trimming left V 3 bases short and J 6 bases short, with 10 bases between. This CDR3 region has 13 residues. Per the germline V gene, CDR1 is WSHSY and CDR2 is SAAADI.

The chain is built from TRBV21-1 and TRBJ1-2; TRBD1 reflects the table's D call only, with no check against the DNA. TRBV21-1 is an annotated pseudogene. This CDR3 has 19 amino acids. The CDR3 region has the DNA TGTGCCAGCACCACCACTCGAAGGACAGGTAAACGTTACAACTATGGCTACACCTTC. Translating gives CASTTTRRTGKRYNYGYTF.

This clone has a single count. At one of its ends the junction is not consistent with the germline gene, which may arise from a read error. The chain has TRBV30 and TRBJ1-1; weak D call: TRBD1 (5 bases). This CDR3 contains 15 residues. CDR1 GTSNPN and CDR2 SVGIG come from the germline V gene (reference sequence). This CDR3 is CAWSVKFAGNPEAFF. For the CDR3, the DNA is TGTGCCTGGAGTGTAAAGTTTGCAGGGAACCCTGAAGCTTTCTTT.

The chain is built from TRBV5-6 and TRBJ2-7; 13 bases are shared with TRBD2. The CDR3 runs to 17 residues. With V trimmed by 2 bases and J by 7 bases, 12 bases remained unmatched. Germline values: CDR1 SGHDT, CDR2 YYEEEE. The CDR3 bases are TGTGCCAGCAGCTTCCCGGGACTAGCGGGACTCTTTGGAGAGCAGTACTTC. It is translated as CASSFPGLAGLFGEQYF.

This clone was observed a few times. V usage is TRBV5-4 and J usage is TRBJ2-7; 14 bases are a match to TRBD2. The CDR3 has 15 amino acids. CDR1 SGHNT and CDR2 YYREEE come from the germline V gene (reference sequence). Losses at the gene ends were 3 bases for V and 5 bases for J; bases not matched to a gene: 4. The CDR3 here is CASSSGLAGGHEQYF. The CDR3 coding sequence is TGTGCCAGCAGCTCAGGACTAGCGGGAGGCCACGAGCAGTACTTC.

The genes are TRBV6-5 and TRBJ2-3; TRBD1 agrees at 8 bases. Germline lookup yields CDR1 MNHEY and CDR2 SVGAGI. The CDR3 is 15 amino acids. Trimming removed 2 bases from V and 2 bases from J; junction bases left unmatched: 3. The CDR3 sequence is CASSYPDRATDTQYF. CDR3 in DNA: TGTGCCAGCAGTTACCCGGACAGGGCCACAGATACGCAGTATTTT.

The rearrangement links TRBV27 to TRBJ1-6; D is uncertain. The CDR3 spans 14 residues. The germline V gene encodes CDR1 MNHEY and CDR2 SMNVEV (reference sequence). Trimming removed 5 bases at V and 5 bases at J, with 10 bases between. This CDR3 is CASSRYGDNSPLHF. The CDR3 DNA reads TGTGCCAGCAGTCGCTACGGAGATAATTCACCCCTCCACTTT.

The table lists this clone with a few counts. V usage is TRBV18 and J usage is TRBJ2-7; D is unresolved. With 1 base removed from V and 6 bases from J, the gap between germline ends came to 13 bases. Germline V gene sequence: CDR1 KGHSH, CDR2 LQKENI. The CDR3 spans 14 residues. The CDR3 bases are TGTGCCAGCTCACCACTCAACAGTACTCGCGAGCAGTACTTC. Translation gives CASSPLNSTREQYF.

This chain uses TRBV21-1 with TRBJ1-5. TRBV21-1 is a pseudogene. This CDR3 comprises 13 residues. For the CDR3, the DNA is TGTGCCAGCAGCAAAGCCTCGGGGTGGCCCCAGCATTTT. Its translation is CASSKASGWPQHF.